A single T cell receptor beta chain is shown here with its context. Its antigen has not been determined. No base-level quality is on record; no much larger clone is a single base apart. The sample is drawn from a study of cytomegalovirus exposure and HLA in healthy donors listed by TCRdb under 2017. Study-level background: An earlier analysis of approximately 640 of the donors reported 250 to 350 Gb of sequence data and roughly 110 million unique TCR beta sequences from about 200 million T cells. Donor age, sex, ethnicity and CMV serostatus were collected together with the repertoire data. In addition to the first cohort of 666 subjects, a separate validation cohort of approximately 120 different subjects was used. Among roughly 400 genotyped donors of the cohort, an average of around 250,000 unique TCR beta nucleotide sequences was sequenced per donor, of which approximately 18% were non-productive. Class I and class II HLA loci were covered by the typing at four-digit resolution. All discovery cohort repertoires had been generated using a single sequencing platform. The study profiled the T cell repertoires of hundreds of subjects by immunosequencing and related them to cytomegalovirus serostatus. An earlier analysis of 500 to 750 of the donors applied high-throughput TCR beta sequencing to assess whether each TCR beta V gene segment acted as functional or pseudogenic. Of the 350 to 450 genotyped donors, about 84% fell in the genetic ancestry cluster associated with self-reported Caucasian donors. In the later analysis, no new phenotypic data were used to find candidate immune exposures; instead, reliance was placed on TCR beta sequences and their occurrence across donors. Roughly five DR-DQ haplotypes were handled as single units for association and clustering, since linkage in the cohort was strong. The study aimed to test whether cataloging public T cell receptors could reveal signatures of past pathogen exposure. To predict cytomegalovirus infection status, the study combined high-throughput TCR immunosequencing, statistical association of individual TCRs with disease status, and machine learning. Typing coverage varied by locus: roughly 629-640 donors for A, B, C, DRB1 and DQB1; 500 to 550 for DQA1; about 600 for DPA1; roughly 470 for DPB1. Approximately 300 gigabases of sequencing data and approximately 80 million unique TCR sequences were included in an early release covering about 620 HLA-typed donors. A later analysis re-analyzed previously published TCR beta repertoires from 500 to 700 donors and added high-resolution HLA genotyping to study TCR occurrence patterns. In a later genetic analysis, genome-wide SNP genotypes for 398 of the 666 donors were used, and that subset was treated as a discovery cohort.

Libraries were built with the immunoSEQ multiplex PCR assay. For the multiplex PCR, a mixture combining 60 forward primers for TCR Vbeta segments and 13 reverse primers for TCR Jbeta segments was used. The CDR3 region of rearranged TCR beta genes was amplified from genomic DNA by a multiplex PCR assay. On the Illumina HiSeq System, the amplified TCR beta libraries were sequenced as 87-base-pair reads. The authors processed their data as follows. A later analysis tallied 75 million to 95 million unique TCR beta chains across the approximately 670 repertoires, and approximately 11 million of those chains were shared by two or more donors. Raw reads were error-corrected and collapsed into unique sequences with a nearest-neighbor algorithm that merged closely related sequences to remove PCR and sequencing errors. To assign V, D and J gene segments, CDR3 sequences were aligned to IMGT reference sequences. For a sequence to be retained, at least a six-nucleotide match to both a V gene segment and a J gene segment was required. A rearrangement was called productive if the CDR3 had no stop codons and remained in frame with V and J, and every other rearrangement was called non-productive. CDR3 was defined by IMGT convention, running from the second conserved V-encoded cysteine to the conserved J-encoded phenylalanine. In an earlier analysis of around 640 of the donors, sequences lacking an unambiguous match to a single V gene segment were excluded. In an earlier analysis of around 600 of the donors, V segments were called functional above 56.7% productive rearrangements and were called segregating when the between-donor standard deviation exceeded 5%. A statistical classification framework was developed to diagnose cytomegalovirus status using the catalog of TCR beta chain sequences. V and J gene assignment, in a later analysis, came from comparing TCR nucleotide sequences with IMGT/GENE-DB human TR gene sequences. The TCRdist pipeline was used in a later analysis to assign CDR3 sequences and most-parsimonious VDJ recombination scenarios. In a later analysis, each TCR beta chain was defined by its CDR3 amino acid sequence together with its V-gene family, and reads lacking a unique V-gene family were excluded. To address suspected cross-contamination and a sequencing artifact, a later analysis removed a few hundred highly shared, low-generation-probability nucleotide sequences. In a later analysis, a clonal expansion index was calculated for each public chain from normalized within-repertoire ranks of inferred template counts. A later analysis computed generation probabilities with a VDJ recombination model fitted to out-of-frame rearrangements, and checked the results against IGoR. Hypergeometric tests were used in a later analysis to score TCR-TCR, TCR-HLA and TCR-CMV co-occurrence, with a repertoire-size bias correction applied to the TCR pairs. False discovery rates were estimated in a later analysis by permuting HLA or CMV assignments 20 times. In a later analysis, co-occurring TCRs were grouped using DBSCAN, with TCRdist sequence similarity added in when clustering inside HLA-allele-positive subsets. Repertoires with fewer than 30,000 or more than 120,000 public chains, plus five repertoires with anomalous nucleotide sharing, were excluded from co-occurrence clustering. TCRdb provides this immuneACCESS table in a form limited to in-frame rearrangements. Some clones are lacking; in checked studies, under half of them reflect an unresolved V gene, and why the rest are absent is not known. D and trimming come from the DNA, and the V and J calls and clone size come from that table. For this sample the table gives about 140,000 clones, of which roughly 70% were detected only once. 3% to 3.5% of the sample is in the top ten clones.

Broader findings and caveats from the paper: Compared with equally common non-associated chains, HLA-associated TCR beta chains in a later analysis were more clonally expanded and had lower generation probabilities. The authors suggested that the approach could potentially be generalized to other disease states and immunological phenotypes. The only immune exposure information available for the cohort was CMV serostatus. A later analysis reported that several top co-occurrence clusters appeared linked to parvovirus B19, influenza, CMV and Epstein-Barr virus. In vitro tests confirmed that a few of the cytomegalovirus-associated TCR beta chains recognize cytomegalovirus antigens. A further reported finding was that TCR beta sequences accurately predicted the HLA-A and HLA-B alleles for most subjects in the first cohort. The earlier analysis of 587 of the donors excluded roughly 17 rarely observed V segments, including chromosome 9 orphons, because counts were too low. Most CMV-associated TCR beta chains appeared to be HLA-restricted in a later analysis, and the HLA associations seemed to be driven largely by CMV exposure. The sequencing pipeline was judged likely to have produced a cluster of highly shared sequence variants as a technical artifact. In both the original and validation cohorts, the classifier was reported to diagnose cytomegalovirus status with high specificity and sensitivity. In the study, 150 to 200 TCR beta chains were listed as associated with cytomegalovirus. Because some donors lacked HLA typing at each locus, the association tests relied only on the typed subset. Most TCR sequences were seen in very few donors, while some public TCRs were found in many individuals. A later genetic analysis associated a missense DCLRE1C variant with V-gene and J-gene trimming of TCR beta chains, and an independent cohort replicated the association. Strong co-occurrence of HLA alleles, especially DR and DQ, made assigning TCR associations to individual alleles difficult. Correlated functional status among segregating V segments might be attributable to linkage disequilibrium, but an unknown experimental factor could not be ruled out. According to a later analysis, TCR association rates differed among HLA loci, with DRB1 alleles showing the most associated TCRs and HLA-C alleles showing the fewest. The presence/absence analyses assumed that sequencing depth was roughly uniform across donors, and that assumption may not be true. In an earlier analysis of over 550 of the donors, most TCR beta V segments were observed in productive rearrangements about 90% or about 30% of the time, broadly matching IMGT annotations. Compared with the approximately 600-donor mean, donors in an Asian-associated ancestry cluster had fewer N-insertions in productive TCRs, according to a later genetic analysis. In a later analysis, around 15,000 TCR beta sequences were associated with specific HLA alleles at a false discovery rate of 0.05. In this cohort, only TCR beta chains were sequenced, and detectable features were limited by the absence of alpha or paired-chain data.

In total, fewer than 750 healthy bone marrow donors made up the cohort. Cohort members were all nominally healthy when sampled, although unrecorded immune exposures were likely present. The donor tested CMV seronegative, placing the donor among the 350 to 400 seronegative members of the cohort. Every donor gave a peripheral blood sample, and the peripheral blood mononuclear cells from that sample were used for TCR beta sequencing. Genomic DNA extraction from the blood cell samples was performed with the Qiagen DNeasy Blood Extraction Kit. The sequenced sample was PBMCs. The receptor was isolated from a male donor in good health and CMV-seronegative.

The nucleotide sequence reads TGTGCCAGCAGCCACGGGACAGGAATGAACACTGAAGCTTTCTTT. Translated, it reads CASSHGTGMNTEAFF. Recombination joined TRBV7-2 with TRBJ1-1; TRBD1 fits 8 bases in the junction. From V the trimming removes 5 bases and from J it removes 0 bases, while the gene matches leave 5 bases of the junction unaccounted for. CDR1 and CDR2 were assigned from the germline V gene as SGHTA and FQGNSA. Counted from cysteine to phenylalanine, this CDR3 has 15 amino acids. The kept DNA is CDR3 alone, 45 bases in frame from the first base.